This passage covers 20 T cell receptor beta chains from one sample sequenced in a study of shared clonotypes between healthy human individuals. Profiling relied on immunoSEQ multiplex PCR, and the TCRdb table lists in-frame clones only, not all of them. The table includes around 2.5 million clones, roughly 93% detected once. The sample comprised naive CD4+ T cells from PBMCs. Described subset: CD45RA+ positively selected. These receptors were obtained from a man younger than 35 in good health. Some clones in this sample may be carry-over from other donors' samples.

The J gene is TRBJ1-4, the V gene TRBV19; 9 bases fit TRBD1. The CDR3 consists of 15 residues. Germline values: CDR1 LNHDA, CDR2 SQIVND (reference sequence). The V and J ends lost 6 bases and 5 bases, in that order; junction bases with no gene match: 7. The CDR3 here is CASSHLGTGNEKLFF. For the CDR3, the DNA is TGTGCCAGTAGCCACCTCGGGACAGGGAATGAAAAACTGTTTTTT.

V and J are TRBV20-1 and TRBJ2-5; no definite D call. This CDR3 region has 11 residues. Germline V gene sequence: CDR1 DFQATT, CDR2 SNEGSKA (reference sequence). Trimming stripped 2 bases from V and 7 bases from J, with 8 bases between. This chain's CDR3 is CSARLVGTQYF. CDR3 DNA: TGCAGTGCTAGACTAGTGGGGACCCAGTACTTC.

About this clone: This CDR3 is also generated by other DNA sequences in the sample. The chain couples TRBV27 to TRBJ1-1; the D is unclear. Trimming took 5 bases from V and 1 from J, leaving 8 bases between them. This CDR3 contains 13 residues. Germline CDR1 is MNHEY and CDR2 is SMNVEV (reference sequence). CDR3 residues: CASSPRENTEAFF. The DNA of the CDR3 is TGTGCCAGCAGTCCCCGGGAGAACACTGAAGCTTTCTTT.

The V call is TRBV9, the J call TRBJ2-2; 8 bases line up with TRBD2. V trimming: 1 base; J trimming: 1 base; junction bases outside the gene matches: 3. The CDR3 runs 16 residues. The germline V gene encodes CDR1 SGDLS and CDR2 YYNGEE. The CDR3 reads CASSVSLAGNTGELFF. For the CDR3, the DNA is TGTGCCAGCAGCGTAAGTCTAGCGGGGAACACCGGGGAGCTGTTTTTT.

The rearrangement joins TRBV5-1 to TRBJ1-1; 9 positions match TRBD1. Germline CDR1 is SGHRS and CDR2 is YFSETQ. This CDR3 contains 14 residues. J gave up 3 bases and V 7 bases, and 7 bases lay outside the gene matches. CDR3 region: CASSRQGGDTEAFF. DNA for the CDR3: TGCGCCAGCTCTCGACAGGGGGGAGACACTGAAGCTTTCTTT.

This rearrangement joins TRBV7-2 to TRBJ2-7, with a possible D match to TRBD2 (6 bases). Trimming stripped 3 bases from V and 0 bases from J, with 9 bases between. The germline gives CDR1 SGHTA, CDR2 FQGNSA. The CDR3 has 14 residues. The CDR3 is CASSFIAASYEQYF. The CDR3 DNA reads TGTGCCAGCAGCTTTATAGCGGCCTCCTACGAGCAGTACTTC.

The chain has TRBV5-8 and TRBJ2-7; D is possibly TRBD1 or TRBD2 (5 bases each). There are 15 residues in the CDR3. CDR1 SGHTS and CDR2 YDEGEE come from the germline V gene. Trimming cost V 4 bases and J 2 bases, with 16 bases left between them. CDR3 in DNA: TGTGCCAGCAGCGTAGGGGACGGATCCGCCTACGAGCAGTACTTC. This sequence encodes CASSVGDGSAYEQYF.

CDR3 in amino acids: CASRLEPGGTDTQYF. The CDR3 coding sequence is TGTGCAAGTCGCTTGGAACCGGGAGGTACAGATACGCAGTATTTT. The chain combines TRBV12-2 with TRBJ2-3; the table's D gene call, TRBD2, was not cross checked with the DNA. TRBV12-2 is a recognized pseudogene. The CDR3 contains 15 residues.

This clone was counted once. The chain is built from TRBV5-1 and TRBJ2-7; D gene ambiguous. The CDR3 covers 14 residues. The germline V and J ends were trimmed by 4 bases and 0 bases, with 11 bases remaining between them. Germline CDR1 is SGHRS and CDR2 is YFSETQ. CDR3 sequence: CASSGTILSYEQYF. For the CDR3, the DNA is TGCGCCAGCAGCGGAACCATTCTCTCCTACGAGCAGTACTTC.

J is TRBJ1-5 and V is TRBV28, with 8 bases aligning to TRBD1. This CDR3 has 15 amino acids. Germline loops: CDR1 MDHEN, CDR2 SYDVKM. J gave up 3 bases and V 2 bases, and 3 bases lay outside the gene matches. DNA for the CDR3: TGTGCCAGCAGTTTAGCAGGGGGCTACAATCAGCCCCAGCATTTT. Translated, it gives CASSLAGGYNQPQHF.

This clone was seen only once. This sample also contains other DNA sequences that code for the same CDR3. CDR3 coding DNA: TGTGCCAGCAGTCGACTAGGCTCGAGCACAGATACGCAGTATTTT. Translated: CASSRLGSSTDTQYF. The genes are TRBV6-5 and TRBJ2-3; D might be TRBD2 (6 bases). Germline-derived CDR1 and CDR2 are MNHEY and SVGAGI. V was shortened by 5 bases and J by 0 bases, with 12 bases between the two germline ends. This CDR3 is 15 amino acids long.

The chain couples TRBV18 to TRBJ2-1; D tentatively reads TRBD1 or TRBD2 (5 bases each). Germline CDR1 KGHSH, CDR2 LQKENI. V was trimmed by 3 bases and J by 4 bases, leaving 13 bases between them. This CDR3 contains 15 residues. The CDR3 DNA follows: TGTGCCAGCTCACCTGGGGGTATGGGATACAATGAGCAGTTCTTC. Translating gives CASSPGGMGYNEQFF.

The chain joins TRBV7-2 to TRBJ1-2; 7 bases match TRBD1. CDR1 SGHTA and CDR2 FQGNSA come from the germline V gene. CDR3 size: 14 residues. Trimming at V came to 5 bases and at J to 3 bases, leaving 6 bases not matched to a gene. CDR3 nucleotide sequence: TGTGCCAGCAGCCCAGGGGGGGGCCACTATGGCTACACCTTC. Protein product: CASSPGGGHYGYTF. The full variable domain, completed using reference TRBV7-2 and TRBJ1-2, is GAGVSQSPSNKVTEKGKDVELRCDPISGHTALYWYRQSLGQGLEFLIYFQGNSAPDKSGLPSDRFSAERTGGSVSTLTIQRTQQEDSAVYLCASSPGGGHYGYTFGSGTRLTVV.

In regard to this clone: Other DNA sequences within the sample encode an identical CDR3. V gene TRBV10-3 combines with J gene TRBJ2-7; 13 nucleotides agree with TRBD2. Germline V gene data show CDR1 as ENHRY and CDR2 as SYGVKD. The V and J ends lost 6 bases and 4 bases, in that order; junction bases with no gene match: 3. The CDR3 length is 14 residues. The CDR3 here is CAISPGLAGYEQYF. The CDR3 DNA reads TGTGCCATCAGCCCGGGACTAGCGGGATACGAGCAGTACTTC.

As for this clone: The same CDR3 is also encoded by other DNA sequences in this sample. V and J are TRBV6-5 and TRBJ1-6; D unresolved. V shed 2 bases and J shed 0 bases, with 8 bases lying between them. CDR1 MNHEY and CDR2 SVGAGI come from the germline V gene. This CDR3 region has 16 residues. The chain's CDR3 is CASSYIGSSYNSPLHF. CDR3 nucleotides: TGTGCCAGCAGTTACATCGGGAGCTCCTATAATTCACCCCTCCACTTT.

The chain uses TRBV19 and TRBJ2-5; 7 bases match TRBD1. Losses at the gene ends were 0 bases for V and 4 bases for J; bases not matched to a gene: 14. The CDR3 is 18 amino acids. CDR1 and CDR2 from the germline V gene are LNHDA and SQIVND (reference sequence). This CDR3 is CASSIDPTRDSVGETQYF. CDR3 sequence (DNA): TGTGCCAGTAGTATAGACCCGACCCGGGACAGCGTTGGAGAGACCCAGTACTTC. The whole variable domain, filled in from reference TRBV19 and TRBJ2-5, reads DGGITQSPKYLFRKEGQNVTLSCEQNLNHDAMYWYRQDPGQGLRLIYYSQIVNDFQKGDIAEGYSVSREKKESFPLTVTSAQKNPTAFYLCASSIDPTRDSVGETQYFGPGTRLLVL.

As DNA, the CDR3 is TGTGCCAGCAAGCCCCGTCCAGCCGCCCTCGAGCAGTACTTC. It specifies CASKPRPAALEQYF. The chain couples TRBV6-6 to TRBJ2-7, with D unclear. Trimming took 7 bases from V and 6 from J, leaving 19 bases between them. This CDR3 comprises 14 residues. Germline V gene sequence: CDR1 MNHNY, CDR2 SVGAGI (reference sequence).

This chain connects TRBV29-1 to TRBJ2-7; 8 bases are a match to TRBD2. The CDR3 consists of 14 residues. Germline CDR1 reads SQVTM; CDR2 reads ANQGSEA. The junction had 11 bases not matched to a gene; V was cut back by 6 bases and J by 4 bases. The CDR3 protein is CSVIIPSGLYEQYF. CDR3 in DNA: TGCAGCGTCATTATTCCTAGCGGGTTATACGAGCAGTACTTC.

The rearrangement joins TRBV18 to TRBJ2-6; no definite D call. In germline, CDR1 is KGHSH, CDR2 LQKENI. Between the trimmed V and J ends, which lost 3 bases and 0 bases, there was a span of 9 bases. CDR3 length: 16 amino acids. CDR3 amino acids: CASSPTILSGANVLTF. The CDR3 nucleotides read TGTGCCAGCTCACCGACCATTCTCTCTGGGGCCAACGTCCTGACTTTC.

A word on this clone: Other DNA sequences in this sample translate to the same CDR3. This sequence joins TRBV6-5 and TRBJ2-7; the match to TRBD2 covers 8 bases. Per germline, CDR1 MNHEY and CDR2 SVGAGI. The trim removed 5 bases at V and 0 bases at J, leaving 6 bases unmatched. There are 15 residues in the CDR3. CDR3 nucleotide sequence: TGTGCCAGCAGTCGTACCGGGACTAGCTCCTACGAGCAGTACTTC. This encodes CASSRTGTSSYEQYF.